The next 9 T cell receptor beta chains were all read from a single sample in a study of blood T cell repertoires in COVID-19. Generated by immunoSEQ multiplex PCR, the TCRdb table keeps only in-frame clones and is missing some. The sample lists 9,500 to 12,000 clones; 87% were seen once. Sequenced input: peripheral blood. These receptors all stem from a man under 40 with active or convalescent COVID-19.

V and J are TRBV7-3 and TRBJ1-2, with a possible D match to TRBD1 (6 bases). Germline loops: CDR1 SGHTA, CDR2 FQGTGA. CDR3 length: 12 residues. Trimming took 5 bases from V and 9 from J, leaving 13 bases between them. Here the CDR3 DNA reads TGTGCCAGCAGCCCCGGGACATTAAGCTACACCTTC. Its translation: CASSPGTLSYTF.

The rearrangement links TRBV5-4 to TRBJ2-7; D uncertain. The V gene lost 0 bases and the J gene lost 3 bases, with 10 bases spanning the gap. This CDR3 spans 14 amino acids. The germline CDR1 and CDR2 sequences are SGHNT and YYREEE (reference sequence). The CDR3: CASSLGGKSYEQYF. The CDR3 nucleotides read TGTGCCAGCAGCTTGGGAGGCAAGAGCTACGAGCAGTACTTC.

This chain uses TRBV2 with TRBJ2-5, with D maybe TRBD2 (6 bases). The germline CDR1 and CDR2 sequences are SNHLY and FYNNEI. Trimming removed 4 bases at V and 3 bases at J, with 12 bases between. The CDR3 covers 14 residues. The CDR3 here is CASSGSTGEETQYF. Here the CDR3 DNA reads TGTGCCAGCAGTGGTTCCACGGGGGAAGAGACCCAGTACTTC.

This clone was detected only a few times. CDR3 amino acids: CASSLKAGVRQPQHF. For the CDR3, the DNA is TGTGCCAGCAGTTTAAAAGCAGGGGTGCGACAGCCCCAGCATTTT. This chain joins TRBV27 and TRBJ1-5, with a possible D match to TRBD1 (6 bases). The CDR3 totals 15 residues. Germline V gene sequence: CDR1 MNHEY, CDR2 SMNVEV (reference sequence). V was pared by 2 bases and J by 7 bases, with 15 bases between.

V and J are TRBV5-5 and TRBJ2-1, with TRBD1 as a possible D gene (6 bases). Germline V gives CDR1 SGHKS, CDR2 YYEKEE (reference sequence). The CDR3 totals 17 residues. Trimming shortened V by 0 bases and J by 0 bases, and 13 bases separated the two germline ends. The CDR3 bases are TGTGCCAGCAGCTTGGCCAGGGGTAAGAGCTCCTACAATGAGCAGTTCTTC. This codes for CASSLARGKSSYNEQFF.

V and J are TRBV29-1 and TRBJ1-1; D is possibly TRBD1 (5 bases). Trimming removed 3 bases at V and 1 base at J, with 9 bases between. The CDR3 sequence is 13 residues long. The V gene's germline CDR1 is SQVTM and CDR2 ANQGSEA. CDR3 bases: TGCAGCGTTGATTGGGGCGGGAACACTGAAGCTTTCTTT. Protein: CSVDWGGNTEAFF.

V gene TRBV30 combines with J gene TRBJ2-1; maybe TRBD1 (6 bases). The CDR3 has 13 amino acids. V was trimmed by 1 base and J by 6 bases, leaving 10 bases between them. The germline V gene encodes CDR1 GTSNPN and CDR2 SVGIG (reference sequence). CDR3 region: CAWSARDTNEQFF. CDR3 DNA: TGTGCCTGGAGTGCCCGGGACACCAATGAGCAGTTCTTC.

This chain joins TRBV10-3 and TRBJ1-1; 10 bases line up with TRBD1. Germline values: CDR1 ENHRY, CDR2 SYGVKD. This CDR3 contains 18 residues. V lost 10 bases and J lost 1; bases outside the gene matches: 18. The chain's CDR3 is CATSGTGVYSMGNTEAFF. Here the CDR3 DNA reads TGTGCCACCTCCGGGACAGGGGTTTATAGTATGGGGAACACTGAAGCTTTCTTT.

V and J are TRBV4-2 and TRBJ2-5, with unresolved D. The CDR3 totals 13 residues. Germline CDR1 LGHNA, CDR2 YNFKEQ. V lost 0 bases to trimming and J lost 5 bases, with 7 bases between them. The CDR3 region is CASSQDSMETQYF. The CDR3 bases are TGTGCCAGCAGCCAAGATAGTATGGAGACCCAGTACTTC.